This TCR beta chain was documented in a study of blood T cell repertoires in COVID-19. Trimming took 7 bases from V and 1 from J; bases not matched to a gene: 7. Per the germline V gene, CDR1 is SEHNR and CDR2 is FQNEAQ (reference sequence). The CDR3 covers 14 residues. Clones were read by immunoSEQ multiplex PCR, and TCRdb kept only the in-frame ones, dropping some. This sample yields tens of thousands of clones, of which 70% to 90% are seen a single time; 1.6% belongs to the top ten. This clonotype originated in a man in his sixties with acute or convalescent COVID-19. V and J are TRBV7-9 and TRBJ2-7; 7 bases fit TRBD2. The sample was peripheral blood. The CDR3 reads CASNWGGMSYEQYF. The CDR3 coding sequence is TGTGCCAGCAACTGGGGGGGGATGTCCTACGAGCAGTACTTC.